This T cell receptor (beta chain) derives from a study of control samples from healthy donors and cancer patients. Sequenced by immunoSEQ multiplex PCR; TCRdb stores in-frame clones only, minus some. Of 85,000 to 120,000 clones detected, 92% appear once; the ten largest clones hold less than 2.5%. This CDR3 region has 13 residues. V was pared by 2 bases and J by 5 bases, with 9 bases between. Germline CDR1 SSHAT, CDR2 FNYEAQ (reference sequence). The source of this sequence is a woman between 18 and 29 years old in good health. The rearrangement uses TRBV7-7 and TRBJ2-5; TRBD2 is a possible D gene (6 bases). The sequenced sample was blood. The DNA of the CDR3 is TGTGCCAGCAGCTTATATGGGAGGGAGACCCAGTACTTC. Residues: CASSLYGRETQYF.